Listed below are T cell receptor beta chains from one sample, sequenced in a study of T cells after yellow fever vaccination. Via MiXCR, TCRdb re-called the 5' RACE reads, giving one row per CDR3 protein. This sample has nearly 350,000 distinct CDR3 sequences, with about 7.8% found just once. Sequenced material: PBMCs, taken about 41 days after the first yellow fever vaccination. All receptors derive from a man between 18 and 35 years old who received the YFV17D yellow fever vaccine. Both conserved end residues are part of each CDR3. The D gene is left open where the match is weak. Clone size is not always given. Where it is, it says once, few, many or a class for expanded clones.

v_call,j_call,clone_size,d_call,cdr3_aa,cdr3_nt
TRBV7-9,TRBJ1-1,many,NA,CASSPWTEAFF,TGTGCCAGCAGCCCCTGGACTGAAGCTTTCTTT
TRBV18,TRBJ1-1,NA,NA,CASSPWAGPGEGRTEAFF,TGTGCCAGCTCACCCTGGGCGGGTCCAGGCGAGGGGCGCACTGAAGCTTTCTTT
TRBV5-1,TRBJ2-2,NA,TRBD2,CASSSPSSGENTGELFF,TGCGCCAGCAGCTCACCGTCTAGCGGAGAGAACACCGGGGAGCTGTTTTTT
TRBV7-2,TRBJ2-2,many,NA,CASSSQGGGELFF,TGTGCCAGCAGCTCCCAAGGGGGCGGGGAGCTGTTTTTT
TRBV10-1,TRBJ2-3,many,NA,CASRTGPRTDTQYF,TGCGCCAGCAGGACAGGACCCCGAACAGATACGCAGTATTTT
TRBV20-1,TRBJ2-5,few,TRBD2,CSARDSGGYGTQYF,TGCAGTGCTAGAGATTCCGGGGGGTACGGGACCCAGTACTTC
TRBV20-1,TRBJ2-3,NA,TRBD2,CSAPRLTSGGLTDTQYF,TGCAGTGCTCCGAGATTGACTAGCGGGGGGTTAACAGATACGCAGTATTTT
TRBV5-1,TRBJ2-3,few,TRBD2,CASSSTTMGGDTQYF,TGCGCCAGCAGCTCCACGACAATGGGGGGGGATACGCAGTATTTT
TRBV12-3/TRBV12-4,TRBJ2-3,NA,NA,CASSSSGGDSTDTQYF,TGTGCCAGCAGTTCATCCGGCGGGGATAGCACAGATACGCAGTATTTT
TRBV7-3,TRBJ1-1,NA,NA,CASSLNGMGEATTEAFF,TGTGCCAGCAGCTTAAATGGGATGGGGGAAGCGACCACTGAAGCTTTCTTT
TRBV4-3,TRBJ2-5,NA,TRBD1,CASSHPATGQQETQYF,TGCGCCAGCAGCCATCCTGCGACAGGGCAACAAGAGACCCAGTACTTC
TRBV12-3/TRBV12-4,TRBJ1-5,many,TRBD1,CASRVRDRDQPQHF,TGTGCCAGCAGGGTCCGGGACAGGGATCAGCCCCAGCATTTT
TRBV7-8,TRBJ1-5,few,TRBD1,CASSLNPRTGGSNQPQHF,TGTGCCAGCAGCTTAAACCCTAGGACAGGGGGTAGCAATCAGCCCCAGCATTTT
TRBV12-3/TRBV12-4,TRBJ1-2,NA,NA,CASSLAPGGEAGYTF,TGTGCCAGCAGTTTAGCGCCGGGAGGAGAGGCTGGCTACACCTTC
TRBV5-1,TRBJ2-6,NA,NA,CASSLVPIGSGANVLTF,TGCGCCAGCAGCTTGGTCCCTATCGGGTCTGGGGCCAACGTCCTGACTTTC
TRBV4-2,TRBJ2-5,few,TRBD2,CASSQGLAGTNGETQYF,TGTGCCAGCAGCCAAGGGCTAGCGGGGACAAACGGGGAGACCCAGTACTTC
TRBV29-1,TRBJ2-3,NA,NA,CSVLGARTDTQYF,TGCAGCGTGCTGGGCGCCCGGACGGATACGCAGTATTTT
TRBV20-1,TRBJ2-3,few,TRBD1,CSASPGQGRADTQYF,TGCAGTGCTAGCCCCGGACAGGGAAGGGCAGATACGCAGTATTTT
TRBV2,TRBJ1-2,many,NA,CASSPTGVAGGYTF,TGTGCCAGCAGTCCGACGGGGGTGGCGGGCGGCTACACCTTC
TRBV6-1,TRBJ2-3,NA,NA,CASSVRRGQREDTQYF,TGTGCCAGCAGTGTTCGGAGGGGGCAGCGGGAAGATACGCAGTATTTT
TRBV7-2,TRBJ2-3,NA,TRBD2,CASSLRLASDTQYF,TGTGCCAGCAGCTTAAGACTAGCCTCAGATACGCAGTATTTT
TRBV15,TRBJ2-3,many,NA,CATSRDFGGRIADTQYF,TGTGCCACCAGCAGAGATTTCGGGGGGCGTATCGCGGATACGCAGTATTTT
TRBV7-2,TRBJ2-5,few,TRBD2,CASTTRLAGETQYF,TGTGCCAGCACCACCAGACTAGCGGGGGAGACCCAGTACTTC
TRBV5-1,TRBJ2-3,NA,NA,CASSVGRSTDTQYF,TGCGCCAGCAGCGTAGGGAGGAGCACAGATACGCAGTATTTT
TRBV20-1,TRBJ2-5,NA,TRBD2,CSARTSGGAGETQYF,TGCAGTGCCCGGACTAGCGGGGGGGCCGGAGAGACCCAGTACTTC
TRBV5-4,TRBJ2-1,NA,NA,CASSPPKGGYNEQFF,TGTGCCAGCAGCCCTCCGAAGGGCGGCTACAATGAGCAGTTCTTC
TRBV4-3,TRBJ2-2,few,TRBD2,CASSQAAGGLTGELFF,TGCGCCAGCAGCCAAGCGGCGGGGGGACTCACCGGGGAGCTGTTTTTT
TRBV5-6,TRBJ2-3,NA,NA,CASSVPLTDTQYF,TGTGCCAGCAGCGTTCCTCTGACAGATACGCAGTATTTT
TRBV20-1,TRBJ2-5,NA,TRBD1,CSATQAQGAQETQYF,TGCAGTGCTACCCAAGCTCAGGGGGCTCAAGAGACCCAGTACTTC
TRBV19,TRBJ1-2,few,NA,CASSQGRYGYTF,TGTGCCAGTAGCCAGGGTCGGTATGGCTACACCTTC
TRBV4-2,TRBJ1-2,few,TRBD1,CASSQGQGDNYGYTF,TGTGCCAGCAGCCAAGGACAGGGGGACAACTATGGCTACACCTTC
TRBV20-1,TRBJ2-5,NA,TRBD2,CSAIAGGPLQYF,TGCAGTGCTATAGCGGGGGGGCCACTCCAGTACTTC
TRBV19,TRBJ2-5,NA,TRBD1,CAGDRDRVRYF,TGTGCCGGGGACCGGGACAGGGTACGGTACTTC
TRBV20-1,TRBJ1-6,few,NA,CSATDSPNSPLHF,TGCAGTGCTACGGACAGTCCGAATTCACCCCTCCACTTT
TRBV7-2,TRBJ2-2,few,TRBD1,CATGTEGTGELFF,TGTGCCACCGGGACAGAAGGCACCGGGGAGCTGTTTTTT
TRBV18,TRBJ1-3,NA,NA,CASSPVTGQLSGNTIYF,TGTGCCAGCTCACCAGTAACAGGACAGCTCTCTGGAAACACCATATATTTT
TRBV4-2,TRBJ1-5,NA,NA,CASSQEGRGQPQHF,TGTGCCAGCAGCCAAGAAGGGCGGGGTCAGCCCCAGCATTTT
TRBV6-2/TRBV6-3,TRBJ2-3,few,NA,CASTLPSPTDTQYF,TGTGCCAGCACCCTTCCCTCCCCGACAGATACGCAGTATTTT
TRBV6-5,TRBJ2-1,many,NA,CASSSQGSSYNEQFF,TGTGCCAGCAGTTCTCAGGGGAGCTCCTACAATGAGCAGTTCTTC
TRBV6-2/TRBV6-3,TRBJ2-7,NA,NA,CASSYFRREQYF,TGTGCCAGCAGTTACTTCCGGCGCGAGCAGTACTTC
TRBV28,TRBJ2-3,NA,TRBD2,CASSARTLAGVDTQYF,TGTGCCAGCAGTGCACGGACCCTAGCGGGGGTAGATACGCAGTATTTT
TRBV6-1,TRBJ2-3,NA,TRBD2,CATRRGLGTDTQYF,TGTGCCACGCGCAGGGGACTAGGCACAGATACGCAGTATTTT
TRBV2,TRBJ1-5,NA,NA,CASTQTGVSNQPQHF,TGTGCCAGCACACAGACAGGTGTCAGCAATCAGCCCCAGCATTTT
TRBV20-1,TRBJ1-6,NA,NA,CSARLHSQNSPLHF,TGCAGTGCTAGGTTGCACAGCCAGAATTCACCCCTCCACTTT
TRBV12-3/TRBV12-4,TRBJ2-1,few,NA,CASSLARNNEQFF,TGTGCCAGCAGCTTGGCCAGAAACAATGAGCAGTTCTTC
TRBV10-3,TRBJ2-2,few,TRBD2,CAMGTSGNTGELFF,TGTGCCATGGGGACTAGCGGGAACACCGGGGAGCTGTTTTTT
TRBV5-8,TRBJ1-2,few,TRBD1,CASSPMDRAYGYTF,TGTGCCAGCAGCCCTATGGACAGGGCTTATGGCTACACCTTC
TRBV3-1,TRBJ2-6,few,NA,CASSPKTGTGANVLTF,TGTGCCAGCAGCCCGAAGACGGGGACCGGGGCCAACGTCCTGACTTTC
TRBV11-2,TRBJ2-2,many,NA,CASSPTRGSTGELFF,TGTGCCAGCAGCCCCACACGGGGTAGTACCGGGGAGCTGTTTTTT
TRBV5-6,TRBJ1-5,NA,NA,CASSMEGYSNQPQHF,TGTGCCAGCAGCATGGAGGGATATAGCAATCAGCCCCAGCATTTT
TRBV7-2,TRBJ2-3,NA,NA,CASSNLPHSDTQYF,TGTGCCAGCAGCAACCTACCGCATTCAGATACGCAGTATTTT
TRBV5-4,TRBJ2-1,NA,NA,CASSWSSLAGEQFF,TGTGCCAGCAGCTGGTCTTCGCTAGCTGGTGAGCAGTTCTTC
TRBV5-1,TRBJ2-1,few,NA,CASSSRGDEQFF,TGCGCCAGCAGTTCGAGGGGGGATGAGCAGTTCTTC
TRBV20-1,TRBJ1-1,NA,TRBD1,CSARATQGRWAEAFF,TGCAGTGCTAGGGCGACACAGGGGCGTTGGGCTGAAGCTTTCTTT
TRBV23-1,TRBJ1-1,few,NA,CASSQPRKTNTEAFF,TGCGCCAGCAGTCAACCCCGCAAGACGAACACTGAAGCTTTCTTT
TRBV19,TRBJ2-7,few,NA,CASSTRGQREQYF,TGTGCCAGTAGTACTCGGGGGCAGCGCGAGCAGTACTTC
TRBV28,TRBJ2-1,NA,NA,CASSLRGADNEQFF,TGTGCCAGCAGTTTACGGGGGGCCGACAATGAGCAGTTCTTC
TRBV4-2,TRBJ2-7,NA,NA,CASSQGSGSSYEQYF,TGTGCCAGCAGCCAAGGTTCTGGGAGCTCCTACGAGCAGTACTTC
TRBV7-2,TRBJ2-5,few,NA,CASSRRMGGQETQYF,TGTGCCAGCAGTCGCAGGATGGGGGGCCAAGAGACCCAGTACTTC